The T cell receptor (beta chain) under discussion was sequenced for a study of naive and memory T cell subsets. Study results and caveats: TCR transcript changes with activation or differentiation may affect this RNA method.

This clonotype was observed at least ten times. Its antigen is unknown. Whole blood, over 2 ml, came from adult healthy volunteers. An oligonucleotide containing a UMI was ligated to the 3' end of TCR cDNA. Input was roughly 1 to 1,100 ng of DNase-treated total RNA without cell sorting. Alpha and beta constant region primers primed reverse transcription for blood and skin samples. Ligated cDNA underwent four rounds of PCR with nested alpha and beta constant region primers and SP2. MiXCR, run by TCRdb on the 5' RACE reads, gives a single entry per CDR3 protein. The sample contains tens of thousands of distinct CDR3 sequences, less than 5% of which appear only once. This sequence originates from a male donor in good health.

The DNA of the CDR3 is TGTGCCAGTAGTATCGCGACGCCGCAGAGGAGCTCCTACAATGAGCAGTTCTTC. It yields the protein CASSIATPQRSSYNEQFF. This chain connects TRBV19 to TRBJ2-1, with D uncertain. Germline CDR1 and CDR2: LNHDA and SQIVND (reference sequence). CDR3 length equals 18 residues. V lost 3 bases and J 0 bases, leaving 18 bases between the germline ends.